The 32 T cell receptor beta chains in this list originate from one sample, sequenced in a study of Graves' ophthalmopathy and Graves' hyperthyroidism. For repertoire sequencing, the TCR beta CDR3 regions were amplified from RNA transcripts. First-round RT-PCR with HTBI primers preceded a second-round multiplex PCR. In TCRdb, the multiplex PCR reads were re-called with MiXCR into one record per CDR3 protein. The repertoire has 200,000 to 250,000 distinct CDR3 sequences, about a fifth of them found once; the top ten carry roughly 39%. Sample: peripheral blood. These TCRs come from a woman aged 50 to 60 with Graves' ophthalmopathy.

The gene calls are TRBV15 and TRBJ1-5, with D unclear. Germline-derived CDR1 and CDR2 are LNHNV and YYDKDF (reference sequence). The germline V and J ends were trimmed by 1 base and 3 bases, with 7 bases remaining between them. The CDR3 is 14 amino acids. The CDR3 DNA follows: TGTGCCACCAGCAGAGCGGCAGACAATCAGCCCCAGCATTTT. Its translation is CATSRAADNQPQHF.

In this sample, this clonotype turned up a few times. A much larger clone differs from this one at a single base, so this may be a read error. This rearrangement joins TRBV19 to TRBJ1-5; no reliable D call. The V gene lost 7 bases and the J gene lost 3 bases, with 10 bases spanning the gap. The CDR3 runs 13 residues. From germline, CDR1 is LNHDA and CDR2 SQIVND (reference sequence). As DNA, the CDR3 is TGTGCCAGTAATGGCGGAGCCAATCAGCCCCAGCATTTT. Translation: CASNGGANQPQHF.

This clonotype was seen at least ten times. CDR3 region: CASSSVQGSFYGYTF. CDR3 sequence (DNA): TGTGCCAGCAGCAGCGTACAGGGTTCCTTCTATGGCTACACCTTC. This chain links TRBV14 with TRBJ1-2; D might be TRBD1 (6 bases). V gave up 5 bases and J gave up 4 bases, with 17 bases separating them. The CDR3 spans 15 residues. Germline V gene lookup returns CDR1 SGHDN and CDR2 FVKESK.

This clonotype has at least ten counts. The rearrangement links TRBV12-3 or TRBV12-4 to TRBJ2-5; the match to TRBD2 covers 14 bases. The CDR3 runs 15 residues. After removal of 5 bases from V and 7 bases from J, the junction contained 6 bases not matched to a gene. The DNA for the CDR3 is TGTGCCAGCAGTGAGGGGACTAGCGGGAGCGGGACCCAGTACTTC. It codes for CASSEGTSGSGTQYF.

This clonotype was counted only a few times. The gene calls are TRBV9 and TRBJ2-2; TRBD2 agrees at 9 bases. The trim removed 6 bases at V and 6 bases at J, leaving 9 bases unmatched. The CDR3 is 15 amino acids. Germline V lookup: CDR1 SGDLS, CDR2 YYNGEE. The CDR3 here is CASNQPGGRAGELFF. The CDR3 DNA reads as TGTGCCAGCAATCAACCGGGCGGGAGGGCCGGGGAGCTGTTTTTT.

This clonotype has at least ten counts. The rearrangement uses TRBV30 and TRBJ1-1, with D tentatively TRBD1 (6 bases). This CDR3 comprises 12 residues. CDR1 is GTSNPN and CDR2 is SVGIG in the germline V gene (reference sequence). Trimming stripped 6 bases from V and 0 bases from J, with 8 bases between. The CDR3 sequence: CACQGMNTEAFF. In DNA, the CDR3 is TGTGCCTGTCAGGGGATGAACACTGAAGCTTTCTTT.

CDR3 protein: CSASTSGRFLSYEQYF. CDR3 DNA: TGCAGTGCTAGTACTAGCGGGAGATTCCTCTCCTACGAGCAGTACTTC. V gene TRBV20-1 combines with J gene TRBJ2-7, with 11 bases that match TRBD2. The ends lost 3 bases at V and 0 bases at J; junction bases unmatched: 7. From germline, CDR1 is DFQATT and CDR2 SNEGSKA (reference sequence). CDR3 length: 16 residues.

The rearrangement links TRBV12-3 or TRBV12-4 to TRBJ1-5; D is unclear. The V and J ends lost 0 bases and 3 bases respectively, with 6 bases between them. This CDR3 contains 14 residues. In DNA, the CDR3 is TGTGCCAGCAGTTTAGCGCTACTCAATCAGCCCCAGCATTTT. Its protein is CASSLALLNQPQHF.

This clonotype was recorded at least ten times. The chain carries TRBV28 and TRBJ2-4, with no clear D. Germline V gene lookup returns CDR1 MDHEN and CDR2 SYDVKM. The CDR3 covers 15 residues. V lost 4 bases to trimming and J lost 0 bases, with 10 bases between them. CDR3 DNA: TGTGCCAGCAGTTCTGGGGATGGAGCCAAAAACATTCAGTACTTC. Translated, it gives CASSSGDGAKNIQYF.

This clonotype was picked up many times. The genes are TRBV9 and TRBJ2-2; D gene unclear. V was cut by 4 bases and J by 4 bases, with 23 bases left in between. The CDR3 extends over 18 amino acids. The V gene's germline CDR1 is SGDLS and CDR2 YYNGEE. CDR3 nucleotides: TGTGCCAGCAGCCTCCTCCCCTCGGACGTCCAATCCACCGGGGAGCTGTTTTTT. It is translated as CASSLLPSDVQSTGELFF.

This clonotype has more than one count but fewer than ten. The junction shows a germline mismatch at one end, possibly a read error. V usage is TRBV29-1 and J usage is TRBJ2-2, with 7 bases aligning to TRBD1. Germline V gene sequence: CDR1 SQVTM, CDR2 ANQGSEA. This CDR3 comprises 14 residues. CDR3 DNA sequence: TGCAGCGTCGGGACAGCCGCGAACACCGGGGAGCTGTCTTTT. It yields the protein CSVGTAANTGELSF.

This clonotype was counted ten times or more. This sequence joins TRBV20-1 and TRBJ2-7; D not certain. The germline CDR1 and CDR2 sequences are DFQATT and SNEGSKA (reference sequence). Trimming cost V 0 bases and J 6 bases, with 15 bases left between them. The CDR3 totals 14 residues. DNA of the CDR3: TGCAGTGCTAGAGATGTGGCGGCCCACCTCGAGCAGTACTTC. Its protein is CSARDVAAHLEQYF.

This clonotype was recorded many times. V and J are TRBV7-6 and TRBJ1-5, with TRBD1 as a possible D gene (5 bases). The CDR3 loop spans 13 amino acids. The V gene's germline CDR1 is SGHVS and CDR2 FNYEAQ. Deletions cut 4 bases from V and 3 bases from J, with 7 bases between. The CDR3 protein is CASSSDNNQPQHF. Written as DNA, the CDR3 is TGTGCCAGCAGCTCGGACAACAATCAGCCCCAGCATTTT.

This clonotype was seen at least ten times. The chain joins TRBV29-1 to TRBJ2-7; D gene uncertain. The V and J ends lost 2 bases and 3 bases respectively, with 14 bases between them. Per germline, CDR1 SQVTM and CDR2 ANQGSEA. CDR3 length: 14 amino acids. CDR3 sequence reads: CSVEKAPGNYEQYF. DNA for the CDR3: TGCAGCGTTGAAAAGGCCCCTGGGAACTACGAGCAGTACTTC.

This clonotype appeared many times. The chain couples TRBV29-1 to TRBJ1-1; no definite D call. The germline V gene encodes CDR1 SQVTM and CDR2 ANQGSEA. The V end was cut by 7 bases, the J end by 10 bases, with 13 bases between. The CDR3 totals 10 residues. In nucleotides, the CDR3 is TGCAGCGCCGCCCCGGAGGGAGCTTTCTTT. Residues: CSAAPEGAFF.

This CDR3 is CASSYGTDLTGELFF. The CDR3 DNA is TGTGCCAGCAGTTACGGGACAGACCTCACCGGGGAGCTGTTTTTT. The chain links TRBV28 to TRBJ2-2; TRBD1 aligns across 7 bases. The germline V gene encodes CDR1 MDHEN and CDR2 SYDVKM. V gave up 4 bases and J gave up 4 bases; unmatched junction bases: 6. The length of the CDR3 is 15 residues.

This clonotype has only a few counts. V usage is TRBV28 and J usage is TRBJ2-7; D uncertain. CDR1 is MDHEN, CDR2 SYDVKM, per germline. The CDR3 sequence is 16 residues long. With 4 bases removed from V and 0 bases from J, the gap between germline ends came to 16 bases. CDR3 nucleotides: TGTGCCAGCAGTTCCCCAGACTGGCGGAGCTCCTACGAGCAGTACTTC. This gives the protein CASSSPDWRSSYEQYF. Complete variable domain (other parts from reference TRBV28 and TRBJ2-7): DVKVTQSSRYLVKRTGEKVFLECVQDMDHENMFWYRQDPGLGLRLIYFSYDVKMKEKGDIPEGYSVSREKKERFSLILESASTNQTSMYLCASSSPDWRSSYEQYFGPGTRLTVT.

There are many counts of this clonotype. This chain's CDR3 is CASSETGLRNTGELFF. CDR3 sequence (DNA): TGTGCCAGCAGTGAGACAGGGCTTCGTAACACCGGGGAGCTGTTTTTT. The rearrangement joins TRBV6-1 to TRBJ2-2; 7 bases line up with TRBD1. V shed 3 bases, J shed 2 bases, and the junction held 6 bases outside the gene matches. Per the germline V gene, CDR1 is MNHNS and CDR2 is SASEGT. This CDR3 has 16 amino acids.

This clonotype was seen more than once but under ten times. This rearrangement joins TRBV29-1 to TRBJ2-7; D possibly uses TRBD1 or TRBD2 (5 bases each). This CDR3 contains 12 residues. V lost 6 bases to trimming and J lost 2 bases, with 11 bases between them. CDR1 SQVTM and CDR2 ANQGSEA come from the germline V gene. The DNA of the CDR3 is TGCAGCGTGGGGGTAGGACCCTACGAGCAGTACTTC. Encoded protein: CSVGVGPYEQYF.

The table lists this clonotype with many counts. The chain joins TRBV6-1 to TRBJ1-1; a weak D match, TRBD1 (6 bases). The CDR3 extends over 12 amino acids. Trimming pared 11 bases from V and 1 base from J, leaving 11 bases between. Germline V gene data show CDR1 as MNHNS and CDR2 as SASEGT. CDR3 bases: TGTGCCGTCAGGGGCGGGAACACTGAAGCTTTCTTT. It is translated as CAVRGGNTEAFF.

The sample holds one count of this clonotype. The genes are TRBV30 and TRBJ2-1; TRBD2 agrees at 7 bases. Germline-derived CDR1 and CDR2 are GTSNPN and SVGIG (reference sequence). Trimming at V came to 8 bases and at J to 5 bases, leaving 12 bases not matched to a gene. This CDR3 has 14 amino acids. CDR3 DNA: TGTGCCGGAGCGGGGCGGCTAGGTGACAATGAGCAGTTCTTC. This encodes CAGAGRLGDNEQFF.

This clonotype was counted at least ten times. The chain couples TRBV20-1 to TRBJ1-2, with TRBD1 matching over 8 bases. The CDR3 totals 13 residues. Germline V CDR1 and CDR2: DFQATT, SNEGSKA (reference sequence). V shed 0 bases and J 7 bases; nucleotides not matched to a gene: 4. The DNA of the CDR3 is TGCAGTGCTAGAGATCAGGGGGCGGGTGGCTACACCTTC. Protein sequence: CSARDQGAGGYTF.

The CDR3 loop is CASSYDSGAKNIQYF. Here the CDR3 DNA reads TGTGCCAGCAGCTACGACAGCGGAGCCAAAAACATTCAGTACTTC. The chain recombines TRBV11-3 with TRBJ2-4, with D possibly being TRBD1 or TRBD2 (5 bases each). Germline V gene sequence: CDR1 SGHNT, CDR2 YENEEA. The length of the CDR3 is 15 residues. Trimming took off 4 bases at V and 0 bases at J, with 10 bases between the two ends.

This clonotype has more than one count but fewer than ten. The chain recombines TRBV7-8 with TRBJ2-5; TRBD2 agrees at 11 bases. From germline, CDR1 is SGHVS and CDR2 FQNEAQ. Trimming cost V 2 bases and J 1 base; bases outside gene matches: 12. CDR3 size: 19 residues. This chain's CDR3 is CASSLRGAVSGGVQETQYF. The CDR3 bases are TGTGCCAGCAGCTTACGGGGGGCCGTTAGCGGGGGGGTCCAAGAGACCCAGTACTTC. The whole variable domain, filled in from reference TRBV7-8 and TRBJ2-5, reads GAGVSQSPRYKVAKRGQDVALRCDPISGHVSLFWYQQALGQGPEFLTYFQNEAQLDKSGLPSDRFFAERPEGSVSTLKIQRTQQEDSAVYLCASSLRGAVSGGVQETQYFGPGTRLLVL.

The chain recombines TRBV11-2 with TRBJ2-4; D ambiguous. The CDR3 is made up of 15 amino acids. V was trimmed by 1 base and J by 0 bases, leaving 7 bases between them. Germline values: CDR1 SGHAT, CDR2 FQNNGV. DNA of the CDR3: TGTGCCAGCAGCTTAGTTGGCTTAGCCAAAAACATTCAGTACTTC. Translating gives CASSLVGLAKNIQYF.

This clonotype was recorded many times. V and J are TRBV19 and TRBJ1-1; D is perhaps TRBD1 (5 bases). CDR1 LNHDA and CDR2 SQIVND come from the germline V gene (reference sequence). V lost 3 bases and J lost 1, with 12 bases in between. This CDR3 spans 15 amino acids. The CDR3 sequence is CASSIPGARNTEAFF. The CDR3 nucleotides are TGTGCCAGTAGTATCCCCGGGGCACGGAACACTGAAGCTTTCTTT. The full variable domain, with the rest looked up from reference TRBV19 and TRBJ1-1, is DGGITQSPKYLFRKEGQNVTLSCEQNLNHDAMYWYRQDPGQGLRLIYYSQIVNDFQKGDIAEGYSVSREKKESFPLTVTSAQKNPTAFYLCASSIPGARNTEAFFGQGTRLTVV.

The chain recombines TRBV2 with TRBJ2-5; 11 bases map to TRBD2. Germline V gene sequence: CDR1 SNHLY, CDR2 FYNNEI. The CDR3 extends over 13 amino acids. Germline trimming cut 11 bases from V and 3 bases from J; bases unmatched to any gene: 5. The CDR3 here is CAGLLAGEETQYF. As DNA, the CDR3 is TGTGCCGGACTACTAGCGGGGGAAGAGACCCAGTACTTC.

J is TRBJ1-5 and V is TRBV19, with D perhaps matching TRBD1 (5 bases). Deletions cut 9 bases from V and 4 bases from J, with 19 bases between. Germline CDR1 reads LNHDA; CDR2 reads SQIVND (reference sequence). The CDR3 is 15 amino acids. The chain's CDR3 is CASSPGTEKNQPQHF. CDR3 sequence (DNA): TGTGCCAGCAGTCCCGGGACGGAAAAAAATCAGCCCCAGCATTTT. The entire variable domain, with the rest obtained from reference TRBV19 and TRBJ1-5, is as follows: DGGITQSPKYLFRKEGQNVTLSCEQNLNHDAMYWYRQDPGQGLRLIYYSQIVNDFQKGDIAEGYSVSREKKESFPLTVTSAQKNPTAFYLCASSPGTEKNQPQHFGDGTRLSIL.

This clonotype was seen at least ten times. This rearrangement joins TRBV2 to TRBJ1-6; 7 bases fit TRBD1. Trimming at V came to 3 bases and at J to 13 bases, leaving 12 bases not matched to a gene. The CDR3 is made up of 15 amino acids. CDR1 is SNHLY and CDR2 is FYNNEI in the germline V gene. CDR3 bases: TGTGCCAGCAGTGAGAGGCAACAGGGGCCGAAGCCCCTCCACTTT. Translating gives CASSERQQGPKPLHF. Complete variable domain (other parts from reference TRBV2 and TRBJ1-6): EPEVTQTPSHQVTQMGQEVILRCVPISNHLYFYWYRQILGQKVEFLVSFYNNEISEKSEIFDDQFSVERPDGSNFTLKIRSTKLEDSAMYFCASSERQQGPKPLHFGNGTRLTVT.

This clonotype has ten or more counts. This rearrangement joins TRBV20-1 to TRBJ2-7, with no clear D. CDR3 length: 13 amino acids. The germline CDR1 and CDR2 sequences are DFQATT and SNEGSKA (reference sequence). The CDR3 protein is CLPFQASSYEQYF. In DNA, the CDR3 is TGCCTACCATTCCAGGCCAGCTCCTACGAGCAGTACTTC.

On this clonotype itself: A much larger clone differs from this one at a single base, so this may be a read error. The genes are TRBV19 and TRBJ1-2, with no clear D. CDR1 is LNHDA and CDR2 is SQIVND in the germline V gene (reference sequence). The CDR3 is 14 residues long. Trimming pared 4 bases from V and 0 bases from J, leaving 9 bases between. The DNA for the CDR3 is TGTGCCAGTAGTAGAGTGGGGTCTAACTATGGCTACACCTTC. This translates into CASSRVGSNYGYTF.

This clonotype was counted at least ten times. It may be a read error: a sequence one base away is much more abundant. The chain couples TRBV27 to TRBJ1-1, with a weak D call TRBD1 (6 bases). Trimming took off 3 bases at V and 3 bases at J, with 8 bases between the two ends. Germline V CDR1 and CDR2: MNHEY, SMNVEV (reference sequence). The CDR3 totals 13 residues. In DNA, the CDR3 is TGTGCCAGCAGTTTTGCAGGGGACACTGAAGCTTTCTTT. Its translation: CASSFAGDTEAFF.